The source of this T cell receptor (beta chain) is a study of memory CD4+ T cells and cytomegalovirus serostatus (dated by TCRdb to between 2018 and 2021). In terms of the full investigation: The cohort comprised around 35 healthy Belgian adults, 9 CMV seropositive and 24 CMV seronegative. The study sequenced CD4+ memory TCRbeta repertoires of a Belgian cohort with known cytomegalovirus serostatus to replicate a published TCR-based CMV serostatus classifier. Here is what the overall study found, with its caveats: Unlike the original study, which covered naive and memory CD4+ and CD8+ populations, the Belgian study sequenced only CD4+CD45RO+ memory cells. The original-framework classifier achieved a median bootstrapped AUC of approximately 0.95 with a 95% CI of 0.76-1.00 on the Belgian cohort. For CMV serostatus prediction, a median bootstrapped AUC of about 0.94 was reached with the original framework, and a median bootstrapped AUC of approximately 0.92 was reached with a US-trained random forest. The results were interpreted as suggesting that the CMV-associated TCR signature is largely present in the CD4+ memory repertoire. Of more than 150 previously reported CMV-associated TCRbeta sequences, about 62 appeared in the CD4+ memory repertoires, each in one to five individuals.

A FACSAria II was used to sort memory CD4+ T cells, defined as single viable CD3+CD4+CD8-CD45RO+ cells. CMV serostatus was determined with a Roche Elecsys assay detecting serum IgG against CMV pp150, pp28, p38 and p52. After thawing, total CD4+ T cells were enriched by positive selection with CD4 magnetic microbeads. The samples came from a separate study whose specific focus was interrogating the CD4+ T cell memory repertoire. Peripheral blood mononuclear cells were isolated and cryopreserved according to standard operating procedures, and serum was kept at -80 degrees C. The staining relied on CD3-PerCP (BW264/56), CD4-APC (RPA-T4), CD45RO-PE (UCHT1) and CD8-Pacific Orange (3B5) antibodies, and Sytox blue was used to exclude non-viable cells. The Quick-DNA Microprep Kit was used to extract genomic DNA from the sorted cells. Amplification of TCRbeta DNA was done with the immunoSEQ hsTCRbeta kit, following the protocol from the manufacturer. An Illumina MiSeq instrument was used to sequence the TCRbeta libraries. As for the original processing: After out-of-frame sequences were removed, 2,204,828 distinct TCRbeta sequences remained, averaging about 66,813 per individual. Two values were used to score each individual: the count of 164 previously reported CMV-associated TCRbeta sequences and the total count of productive distinct TCRbeta sequences. A beta-binomial model was reimplemented in Python, and random forests from scikit-learn, run with default parameters, were trained on data from the US cohort. Classifier performance on the Belgian cohort was summarized as median AUC with percentile confidence intervals over 10,000 bootstrap iterations. In its TCRdb copy, this immuneACCESS table keeps in-frame sequences only and misses some clones. Where compared with another copy, unresolved V genes explain less than half of these, and the others have no known cause. V, J and clone size derive from that table, while D and trimming were established from the DNA sequence. A total of 50,000 to 60,000 clones appear in this sample, 65% to 80% of them only once. The ten largest account for approximately 1.4% of the sample.

This clone was seen only a few times. Its antigen is not yet known. No much larger clone exists at a distance of one base, and base qualities are not known. This receptor was obtained from an adult in good health and CMV-seropositive. Sequenced: memory CD4+ T cells from blood.

Here is the DNA: TGTGCCAGCAAGCGCCAGGGGCCAACTAATGAAAAACTGTTTTTT. It codes for CASKRQGPTNEKLFF. The sequence is built from TRBV5-4 and TRBJ1-4; TRBD1 is possibly the D segment (6 matching bases). The germline V gene (reference sequence) gives CDR1 as SGHNT and CDR2 as YYREEE. The junction carries 12 bases between V and J, which are trimmed by 6 bases and 0 bases respectively. From its cysteine to its phenylalanine, the CDR3 spans 15 amino acids. This entry keeps only the CDR3 DNA: 45 bases, framed from base 1.